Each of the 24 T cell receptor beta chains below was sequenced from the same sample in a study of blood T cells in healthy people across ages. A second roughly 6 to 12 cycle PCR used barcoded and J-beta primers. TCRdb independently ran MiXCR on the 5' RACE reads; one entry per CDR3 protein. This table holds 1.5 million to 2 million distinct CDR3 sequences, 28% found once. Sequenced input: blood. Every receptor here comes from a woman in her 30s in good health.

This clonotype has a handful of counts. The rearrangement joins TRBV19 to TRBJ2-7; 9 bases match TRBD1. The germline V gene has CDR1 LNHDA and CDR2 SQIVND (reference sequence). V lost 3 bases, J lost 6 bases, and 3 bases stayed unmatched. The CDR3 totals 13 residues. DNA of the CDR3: TGTGCCAGTAGTATCGGGACAGGGACCGAGCAGTACTTC. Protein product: CASSIGTGTEQYF. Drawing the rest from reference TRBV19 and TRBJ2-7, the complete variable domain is DGGITQSPKYLFRKEGQNVTLSCEQNLNHDAMYWYRQDPGQGLRLIYYSQIVNDFQKGDIAEGYSVSREKKESFPLTVTSAQKNPTAFYLCASSIGTGTEQYFGPGTRLTVT.

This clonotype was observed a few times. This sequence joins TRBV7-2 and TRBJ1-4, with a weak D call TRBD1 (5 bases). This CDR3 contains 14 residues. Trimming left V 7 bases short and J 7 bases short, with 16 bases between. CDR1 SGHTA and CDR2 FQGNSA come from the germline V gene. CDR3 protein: CASTPREGIEKLFF. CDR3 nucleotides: TGTGCCAGCACCCCTAGGGAGGGGATTGAAAAACTGTTTTTT.

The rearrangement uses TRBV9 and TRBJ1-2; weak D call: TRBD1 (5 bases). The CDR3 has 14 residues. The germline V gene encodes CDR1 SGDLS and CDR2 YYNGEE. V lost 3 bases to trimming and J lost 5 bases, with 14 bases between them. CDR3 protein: CASSGDPGVYGYTF. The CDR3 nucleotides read TGTGCCAGCAGCGGAGATCCGGGGGTGTATGGCTACACCTTC.

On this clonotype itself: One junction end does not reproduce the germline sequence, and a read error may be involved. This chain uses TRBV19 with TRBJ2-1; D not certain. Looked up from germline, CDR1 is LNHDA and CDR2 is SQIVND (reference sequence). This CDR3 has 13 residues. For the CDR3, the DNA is TGTGTCAGTAGTATACCGACAATGTTGGAGCAGTTCTTC. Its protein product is CVSSIPTMLEQFF.

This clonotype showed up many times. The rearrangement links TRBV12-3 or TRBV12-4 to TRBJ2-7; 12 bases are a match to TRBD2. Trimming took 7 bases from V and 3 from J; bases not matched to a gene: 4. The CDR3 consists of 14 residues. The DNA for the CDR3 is TGTGCCAGCACCTCGACTAGCGGGAGCTACGAGCAGTACTTC. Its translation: CASTSTSGSYEQYF.

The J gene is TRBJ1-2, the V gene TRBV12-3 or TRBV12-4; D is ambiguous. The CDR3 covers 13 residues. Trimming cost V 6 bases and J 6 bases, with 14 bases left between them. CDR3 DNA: TGTGCCAGCAGGTTAAGGTTGTACGATGGCTACACCTTC. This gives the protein CASRLRLYDGYTF.

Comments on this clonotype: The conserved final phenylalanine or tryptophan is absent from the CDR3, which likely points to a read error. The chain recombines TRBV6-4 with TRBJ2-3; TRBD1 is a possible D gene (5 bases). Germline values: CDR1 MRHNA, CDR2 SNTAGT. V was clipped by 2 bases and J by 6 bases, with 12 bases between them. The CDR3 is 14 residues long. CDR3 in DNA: TGTGCCAGCAGTGACAGGTCTAGGGGTGATACGCAGTATTTG. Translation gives CASSDRSRGDTQYL.

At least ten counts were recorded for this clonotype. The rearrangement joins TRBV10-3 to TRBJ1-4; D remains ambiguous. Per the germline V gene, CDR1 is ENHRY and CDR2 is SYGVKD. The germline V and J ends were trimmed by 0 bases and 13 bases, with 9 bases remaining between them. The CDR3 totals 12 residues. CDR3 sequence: CAISESGGRLFF. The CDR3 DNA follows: TGTGCCATCAGTGAGTCGGGAGGGAGACTGTTTTTT.

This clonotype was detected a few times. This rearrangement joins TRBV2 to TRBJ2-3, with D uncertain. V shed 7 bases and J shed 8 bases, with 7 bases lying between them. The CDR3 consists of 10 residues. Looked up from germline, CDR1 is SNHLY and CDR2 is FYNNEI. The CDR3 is CASTLGTQYF. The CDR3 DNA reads TGTGCCAGCACCCTTGGTACGCAGTATTTT.

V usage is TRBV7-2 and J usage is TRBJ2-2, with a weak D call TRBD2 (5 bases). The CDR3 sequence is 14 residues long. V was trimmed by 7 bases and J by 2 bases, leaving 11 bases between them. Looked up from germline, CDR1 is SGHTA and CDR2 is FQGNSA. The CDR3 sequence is CASTPGVNTGELFF. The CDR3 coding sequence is TGTGCCAGCACCCCCGGGGTAAACACCGGGGAGCTGTTTTTT.

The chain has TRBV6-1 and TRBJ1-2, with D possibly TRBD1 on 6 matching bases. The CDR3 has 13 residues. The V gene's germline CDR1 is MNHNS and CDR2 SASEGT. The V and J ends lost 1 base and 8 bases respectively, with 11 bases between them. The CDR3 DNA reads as TGTGCCAGCAGTGAAGGGGGAACAGGGGGCTACACCTTC. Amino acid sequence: CASSEGGTGGYTF.

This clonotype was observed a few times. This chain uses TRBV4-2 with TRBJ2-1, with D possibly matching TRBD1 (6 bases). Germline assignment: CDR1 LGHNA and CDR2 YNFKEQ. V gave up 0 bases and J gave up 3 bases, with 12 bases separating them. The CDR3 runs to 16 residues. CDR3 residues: CASSQDIGQFYNEQFF. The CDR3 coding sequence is TGTGCCAGCAGCCAAGATATAGGACAGTTCTACAATGAGCAGTTCTTC.

This CDR3 is CASSGGVGQVEERYF. DNA of the CDR3: TGTGCCAGCAGCGGCGGCGTCGGACAGGTGGAAGAGCGGTACTTC. The chain links TRBV9 to TRBJ2-4; 7 bases agree with TRBD1. This CDR3 comprises 15 residues. With 3 bases clipped from V and 15 bases from J, the junction kept 18 bases outside the gene matches. Germline V lookup: CDR1 SGDLS, CDR2 YYNGEE.

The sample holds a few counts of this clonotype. The CDR3 region is CALGGKRISNQPQHF. CDR3 coding DNA: TGCGCCCTAGGGGGTAAACGGATAAGCAATCAGCCCCAGCATTTT. This sequence joins TRBV5-1 and TRBJ1-5; a possible D gene is TRBD1 (6 bases). Per germline, CDR1 SGHRS and CDR2 YFSETQ. V was shortened by 10 bases and J by 1 base, with 18 bases between the two germline ends. The CDR3 has 15 residues.

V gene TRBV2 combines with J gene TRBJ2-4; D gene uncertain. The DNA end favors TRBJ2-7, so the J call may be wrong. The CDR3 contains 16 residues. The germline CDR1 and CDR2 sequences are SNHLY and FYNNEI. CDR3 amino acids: CASSEALVLRIYEQYF. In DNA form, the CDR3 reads TGTGCCAGCAGTGAAGCGCTGGTCCTAAGGATATACGAGCAGTACTTC.

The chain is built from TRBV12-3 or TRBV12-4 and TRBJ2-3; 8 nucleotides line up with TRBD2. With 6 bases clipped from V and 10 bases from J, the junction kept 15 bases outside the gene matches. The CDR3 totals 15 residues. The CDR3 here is CASRGARSGSSAQYF. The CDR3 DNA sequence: TGTGCCAGCAGAGGAGCGCGAAGCGGGAGTTCAGCGCAGTATTTT.

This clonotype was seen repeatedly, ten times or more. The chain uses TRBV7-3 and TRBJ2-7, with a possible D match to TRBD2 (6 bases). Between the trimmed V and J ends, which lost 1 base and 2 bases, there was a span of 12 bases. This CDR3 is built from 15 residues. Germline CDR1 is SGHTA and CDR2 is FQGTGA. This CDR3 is CASSLSGTEPYEQYF. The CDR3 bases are TGTGCCAGCAGCTTAAGCGGGACGGAACCCTACGAGCAGTACTTC.

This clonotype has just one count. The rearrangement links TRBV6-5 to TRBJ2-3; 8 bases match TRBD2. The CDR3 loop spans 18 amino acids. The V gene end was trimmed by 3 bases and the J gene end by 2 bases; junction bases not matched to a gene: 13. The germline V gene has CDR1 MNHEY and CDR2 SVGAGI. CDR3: CASSYKGSGDPFTDTQYF. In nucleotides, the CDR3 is TGTGCCAGCAGTTATAAGGGTAGCGGGGACCCCTTCACAGATACGCAGTATTTT.

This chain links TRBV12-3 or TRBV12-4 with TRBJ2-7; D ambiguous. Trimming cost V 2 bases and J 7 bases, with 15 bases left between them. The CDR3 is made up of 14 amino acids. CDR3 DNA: TGTGCCAGCAGTTTATCAGGTGTCTTGGGGGAGCAGTACTTC. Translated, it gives CASSLSGVLGEQYF.

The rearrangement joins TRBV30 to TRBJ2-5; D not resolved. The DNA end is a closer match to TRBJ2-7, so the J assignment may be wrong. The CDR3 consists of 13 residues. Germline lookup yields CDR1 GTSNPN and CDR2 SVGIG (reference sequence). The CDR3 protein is CAWSVLRLGEQYF. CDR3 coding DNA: TGTGCCTGGAGTGTTCTGAGGCTGGGCGAGCAGTACTTC.

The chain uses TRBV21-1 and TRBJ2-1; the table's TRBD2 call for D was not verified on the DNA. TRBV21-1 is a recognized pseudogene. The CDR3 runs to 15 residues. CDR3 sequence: CASTPVLAGVGEQFF. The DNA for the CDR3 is TGTGCCAGCACCCCAGTGCTAGCGGGAGTCGGAGAGCAGTTCTTC.

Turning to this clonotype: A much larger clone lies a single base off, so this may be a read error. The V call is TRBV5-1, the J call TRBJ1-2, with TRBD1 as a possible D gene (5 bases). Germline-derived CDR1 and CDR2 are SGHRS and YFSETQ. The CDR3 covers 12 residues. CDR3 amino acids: CAGSRTTNGYTF. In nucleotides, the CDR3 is TGCGCCGGCAGCCGGACAACCAATGGCTACACCTTC.

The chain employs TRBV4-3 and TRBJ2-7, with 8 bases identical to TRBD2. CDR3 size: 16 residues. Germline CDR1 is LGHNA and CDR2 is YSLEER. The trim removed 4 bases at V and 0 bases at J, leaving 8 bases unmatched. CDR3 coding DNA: TGCGCCAGCAGCCCCCAGCGGGAGTTTAGCTCCTACGAGCAGTACTTC. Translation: CASSPQREFSSYEQYF.

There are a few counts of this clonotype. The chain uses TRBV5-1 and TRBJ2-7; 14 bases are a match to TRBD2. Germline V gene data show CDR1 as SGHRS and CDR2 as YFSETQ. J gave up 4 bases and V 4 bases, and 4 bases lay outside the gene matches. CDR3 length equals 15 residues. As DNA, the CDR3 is TGCGCCAGCAGCACGGGACTAGCGGGGGATTACGAGCAGTACTTC. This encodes CASSTGLAGDYEQYF. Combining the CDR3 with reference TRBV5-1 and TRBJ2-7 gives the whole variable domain KAGVTQTPRYLIKTRGQQVTLSCSPISGHRSVSWYQQTPGQGLQFLFEYFSETQRNKGNFPGRFSGRQFSNSRSEMNVSTLELGDSALYLCASSTGLAGDYEQYFGPGTRLTVT.